Each of the 26 T cell receptor beta chains below was sequenced from the same sample in a study of response to subunit inactivated influenza vaccine. TCRdb ran MiXCR on the RT-PCR reads and lists one entry per CDR3 protein. The sample consists of roughly 500,000 distinct CDR3 sequences, approximately 22% of them appearing once. These same data were also listed under a study on T cells expressing NK-cell markers. This second study says: As the method of synthesis, 5'RACE template switching with UMIs yielded TCR beta cDNA.

The sequencing here drew on CD4+ T cells sorted from PBMCs, taken roughly 13 days after vaccination. The receptors originated from a man aged 50 or older who received an inactivated influenza vaccine.

This clonotype was observed a handful of times. J is TRBJ1-4 and V is TRBV18; D not resolved. The CDR3 is 16 amino acids. The germline V gene has CDR1 KGHSH and CDR2 LQKENI. Trimming removed 3 bases from V and 0 bases from J, with 11 bases in between. CDR3: CASSPREATTNEKLFF. DNA for the CDR3: TGTGCCAGCTCACCGCGGGAAGCAACAACTAATGAAAAACTGTTTTTT.

This clonotype has ten or more counts. This chain uses TRBV7-9 with TRBJ1-1, with D possibly TRBD1 on 6 matching bases. The CDR3 is 14 amino acids. The germline CDR1 and CDR2 sequences are SEHNR and FQNEAQ (reference sequence). V dropped 3 bases and J dropped 0 bases, with 8 bases sitting between them. CDR3 amino acids: CASSLGDMNTEAFF. In nucleotides, the CDR3 is TGTGCCAGCAGCTTGGGGGACATGAACACTGAAGCTTTCTTT.

The chain has TRBV2 and TRBJ1-2; weak D call: TRBD1 (6 bases). Germline loops: CDR1 SNHLY, CDR2 FYNNEI. This CDR3 contains 13 residues. The V and J ends lost 4 bases and 7 bases respectively, with 13 bases between them. The CDR3 nucleotides are TGTGCCAGCAGTGTACAGGGAGGGGTTGGCTACACCTTC. It encodes CASSVQGGVGYTF.

The V gene is TRBV29-1, the J gene TRBJ2-7, with 9 bases aligning to TRBD1. The germline gives CDR1 SQVTM, CDR2 ANQGSEA. V lost 3 bases, J lost 2 bases, and 2 bases stayed unmatched. The CDR3 sequence is 13 residues long. The CDR3, as DNA: TGCAGCGTTGAGGGACAGGGTGCCTACGAGCAGTACTTC. This gives the protein CSVEGQGAYEQYF.

This chain connects TRBV4-3 to TRBJ2-1; 12 bases align to TRBD2. Germline V gene data show CDR1 as LGHNA and CDR2 as YSLEER. The trim removed 0 bases at V and 13 bases at J, leaving 10 bases unmatched. This CDR3 is built from 16 residues. CDR3 sequence (DNA): TGCGCCAGCAGCCAAGACCTGACTAGCGGGGGTAACAATCAGTTCTTC. It specifies CASSQDLTSGGNNQFF.

This clonotype was counted a few times. The V call is TRBV7-2, the J call TRBJ1-2; D is uncertain. The germline gives CDR1 SGHTA, CDR2 FQGNSA. The length of the CDR3 is 15 residues. V was clipped by 4 bases and J by 4 bases, with 16 bases between them. CDR3 nucleotide sequence: TGTGCCAGCAGCTGGACCGAGTGGGATGGCTATGGCTACACCTTC. It specifies CASSWTEWDGYGYTF.

In this sample, this clonotype turned up a few times. CDR3 amino acids: CASSSKDTQYF. The DNA for the CDR3 is TGTGCCAGCAGCTCAAAGGATACGCAGTATTTT. The V gene is TRBV4-2, the J gene TRBJ2-3; no definite D call. CDR3 size: 11 residues. Germline V lookup: CDR1 LGHNA, CDR2 YNFKEQ. With 5 bases removed from V and 6 bases from J, the gap between germline ends came to 6 bases.

The rearrangement links TRBV28 to TRBJ2-7; 10 nucleotides align to TRBD2. Germline V gene data show CDR1 as MDHEN and CDR2 as SYDVKM. This CDR3 contains 14 residues. With 7 bases clipped from V and 2 bases from J, the junction kept 5 bases outside the gene matches. The CDR3 nucleotides read TGTGCCAGCACCCTAAGCGGGGGGGCCTACGAGCAGTACTTC. This codes for CASTLSGGAYEQYF.

In this sample, this clonotype turned up a few times. V usage is TRBV6-2 or TRBV6-3 and J usage is TRBJ2-2, with D possibly matching TRBD1 (6 bases). Germline assignment: CDR1 MNHEY and CDR2 SVGEGT. Trimming cost V 2 bases and J 6 bases, with 10 bases left between them. This CDR3 spans 14 amino acids. The CDR3 here is CASSYGQHPGELFF. The CDR3 DNA reads TGTGCCAGCAGTTACGGACAGCATCCCGGGGAGCTGTTTTTT.

The rearrangement uses TRBV7-2 and TRBJ2-5; D not certain. The CDR3 is 13 residues long. Germline CDR1 and CDR2: SGHTA and FQGNSA. V was cut by 2 bases and J by 5 bases, with 9 bases left in between. CDR3 region: CASSLRRWETQYF. The CDR3 nucleotides read TGTGCCAGCAGCTTACGGCGGTGGGAGACCCAGTACTTC. The full variable domain, its missing parts supplied by reference TRBV7-2 and TRBJ2-5, is GAGVSQSPSNKVTEKGKDVELRCDPISGHTALYWYRQSLGQGLEFLIYFQGNSAPDKSGLPSDRFSAERTGGSVSTLTIQRTQQEDSAVYLCASSLRRWETQYFGPGTRLLVL.

This clonotype turned up a few times. One end of the junction varies from germline; a read error may be responsible. The rearrangement links TRBV4-2 to TRBJ2-7; D possibly corresponds to TRBD2 (6 bases). The V gene's germline CDR1 is LGHNA and CDR2 YNFKEQ. CDR3 length: 15 amino acids. The CDR3: CASSQDPSVSYEQYF. The CDR3 nucleotides read TGTGCCAGCAGTCAAGACCCTAGCGTCTCCTACGAGCAGTACTTC.

The chain uses TRBV11-2 and TRBJ2-5; 14 bases map to TRBD2. J lost 5 bases, V lost 5 bases, and 10 bases had no gene match. The CDR3 totals 17 residues. Germline values: CDR1 SGHAT, CDR2 FQNNGV. The CDR3 sequence is CASSRGLAGAASETQYF. CDR3 coding DNA: TGTGCCAGCAGCCGGGGACTAGCGGGGGCGGCTTCGGAGACCCAGTACTTC.

This clonotype was detected only a few times. The rearrangement links TRBV28 to TRBJ1-1; 8 bases align to TRBD1. The CDR3 is 18 amino acids. The junction had 17 bases not matched to a gene; V was cut back by 8 bases and J by 0 bases. CDR1 is MDHEN, CDR2 SYDVKM, per germline. This CDR3 reads CASPGLEGQGPMNTEAFF. CDR3 DNA sequence: TGTGCCAGCCCGGGATTAGAAGGACAGGGACCCATGAACACTGAAGCTTTCTTT.

This clonotype was counted only a few times. V usage is TRBV20-1 and J usage is TRBJ1-1; no definite D call. Trimming pared 5 bases from V and 0 bases from J, leaving 10 bases between. The CDR3 extends over 13 amino acids. CDR1 and CDR2 (germline): DFQATT, SNEGSKA (reference sequence). The CDR3, as DNA: TGCAGTGCTTTTGACCGCCTGAACACTGAAGCTTTCTTT. It translates to CSAFDRLNTEAFF.

The chain carries TRBV5-1 and TRBJ1-2, with D unclear. This CDR3 has 13 amino acids. V was clipped by 5 bases and J by 2 bases, with 10 bases between them. Germline-derived CDR1 and CDR2 are SGHRS and YFSETQ. CDR3 DNA: TGCGCCAGCAGAGACCAAGCGAACTATGGCTACACCTTC. It is translated as CASRDQANYGYTF.

In its sample, this clonotype was seen a few times. The chain employs TRBV15 and TRBJ2-6, with D tentatively TRBD1 or TRBD2 (6 bases each). The V and J ends lost 5 bases and 4 bases respectively, with 12 bases between them. The CDR3 runs to 15 residues. CDR1 and CDR2 from the germline V gene are LNHNV and YYDKDF (reference sequence). The CDR3 nucleotides are TGTGCCACCAGCTGGGGGGCGTCCGGGGCCAACGTCCTGACTTTC. Translation: CATSWGASGANVLTF.

The table lists this clonotype with a few counts. The chain has TRBV28 and TRBJ1-1; unclear D gene. The CDR3 has 15 residues. Between the trimmed V and J ends, which lost 4 bases and 1 base, there was a span of 13 bases. CDR1 MDHEN and CDR2 SYDVKM come from the germline V gene. CDR3 residues: CASSSGLFGNTEAFF. The CDR3 nucleotides are TGTGCCAGCAGTTCCGGTCTTTTTGGGAACACTGAAGCTTTCTTT.

The V gene is TRBV24-1, the J gene TRBJ1-5, with D maybe TRBD1 (6 bases). The germline V and J ends were trimmed by 2 bases and 2 bases, with 9 bases remaining between them. This CDR3 contains 15 residues. Germline CDR1 reads KGHDR; CDR2 reads SFDVKD. CDR3 DNA: TGTGCCACCAGTGATTGGAGGACAGGCAATCAGCCCCAGCATTTT. This codes for CATSDWRTGNQPQHF.

This clonotype was seen only a few times. CDR3 protein: CASSLGNRLGTEAFF. The CDR3 DNA follows: TGCGCCAGCAGCTTGGGAAACAGGTTGGGCACTGAAGCTTTCTTT. The gene calls are TRBV5-1 and TRBJ1-1; D perhaps matches TRBD1 (5 bases). CDR1 and CDR2 (germline): SGHRS, YFSETQ. The CDR3 consists of 15 residues. V lost 0 bases and J lost 4, with 13 bases in between.

This clonotype was recorded a few times. The J gene is TRBJ1-1, the V gene TRBV28; D not certain. V gave up 5 bases and J gave up 5 bases, with 9 bases separating them. CDR1 is MDHEN, CDR2 SYDVKM, per germline. CDR3 length equals 12 residues. CDR3: CASSGRVTEAFF. CDR3 DNA: TGTGCCAGCAGTGGGAGGGTAACTGAAGCTTTCTTT.

This chain connects TRBV28 to TRBJ2-7, with a tentative D call TRBD1 (6 bases). Germline CDR1 reads MDHEN; CDR2 reads SYDVKM. With 9 bases removed from V and 1 base from J, the gap between germline ends came to 16 bases. The CDR3 is 14 amino acids. The CDR3 sequence: CASLSGTPSYEQYF. CDR3 sequence (DNA): TGTGCCAGTTTATCCGGGACACCATCCTACGAGCAGTACTTC.

This clonotype was recorded a few times. The chain uses TRBV28 and TRBJ2-7; 7 bases are shared with TRBD1. V shed 6 bases and J 4 bases; nucleotides not matched to a gene: 6. CDR1 is MDHEN and CDR2 is SYDVKM in the germline V gene. The CDR3 contains 13 residues. As DNA, the CDR3 is TGTGCCAGCAGGACTACAGGGGTGTACGAGCAGTACTTC. This encodes CASRTTGVYEQYF. The whole variable domain, remainder taken from reference TRBV28 and TRBJ2-7, is DVKVTQSSRYLVKRTGEKVFLECVQDMDHENMFWYRQDPGLGLRLIYFSYDVKMKEKGDIPEGYSVSREKKERFSLILESASTNQTSMYLCASRTTGVYEQYFGPGTRLTVT.

V is TRBV10-3 and J is TRBJ2-2; 7 bases map to TRBD2. Trimming at V came to 9 bases and at J to 1 base, leaving 8 bases not matched to a gene. The germline V gene encodes CDR1 ENHRY and CDR2 SYGVKD. The CDR3 covers 15 residues. The chain's CDR3 is CAMRSGTVNTGELFF. The CDR3 DNA reads as TGTGCCATGAGAAGCGGGACTGTGAACACCGGGGAGCTGTTTTTT.

This clonotype came up many times. In nucleotides, the CDR3 is TGCAGCGTGGTTGACGGGACCTACGAGCAGTACTTC. Translation: CSVVDGTYEQYF. J is TRBJ2-7 and V is TRBV29-1; TRBD2 is a possible D gene (5 bases). This CDR3 is 12 amino acids long. Germline V gene data show CDR1 as SQVTM and CDR2 as ANQGSEA. V shed 6 bases and J shed 2 bases, with 11 bases lying between them.

The J gene is TRBJ2-1, the V gene TRBV7-2; no clear D gene. V was trimmed by 2 bases and J by 1 base, leaving 12 bases between them. The CDR3 totals 16 residues. In germline, CDR1 is SGHTA, CDR2 FQGNSA. The CDR3 sequence: CASSLFIGGSYNEQFF. The CDR3 DNA follows: TGTGCCAGCAGCTTATTCATCGGTGGTTCCTACAATGAGCAGTTCTTC.

This clonotype occurred a few times. This rearrangement joins TRBV10-3 to TRBJ2-7; D might be TRBD2 (6 bases). CDR1 is ENHRY and CDR2 is SYGVKD in the germline V gene. V lost 7 bases and J 7 bases, leaving 17 bases between the germline ends. The CDR3 consists of 13 residues. The CDR3 bases are TGTGCCATCACATCGGGGACTGTGAGGGAGCAGTACTTC. This codes for CAITSGTVREQYF.